This T cell receptor beta chain was found in a study of human T cells and chemical hapten exposure. This clonotype has at least ten counts. As yet, its antigen is unknown. Regarding the study as a whole: PT1 expanded TCR counts and patch test score were linked, and their correlation was positive.

Stated time point: patch test 2, 6 weeks after DPC sensitization. The treatment denotes: therapeutic diphenylcyclopropenone sensitization with weekly scalp DPC. TCRdb re-called the RACE reads through MiXCR, storing one row per CDR3 protein. The sample has about 40,000 distinct CDR3 sequences, over 3% seen once. This TCR was sampled from a man aged 35 to 55 with alopecia areata. Some clones in this sample may be carry-over from other donors' samples. The sequencing here drew on whole blood, taken in connection with sensitization to the hapten diphenylcyclopropenone (DPC).

As DNA, the CDR3 is TGTGCCATCCGGGACAGGGACAATTCACCCCTCCACTTT. Its translation is CAIRDRDNSPLHF. The J gene is TRBJ1-6, the V gene TRBV10-3; 9 bases agree with TRBD1. The germline V gene has CDR1 ENHRY and CDR2 SYGVKD. The CDR3 contains 13 residues. V shed 8 bases and J 7 bases; nucleotides not matched to a gene: 3.